This T cell receptor (beta chain) was observed in a study of cytotoxic CD8 clonotypes in ibrutinib-treated CLL. Turning to the study itself: The patient breakdown showed fewer than twelve relapsed/refractory and more than 14 treatment-naive cases, with about 18 IGHV unmutated. Findings and caveats of the study: Having risen at ibrutinib response, clonality had fallen back toward baseline by progression.

Clones were sequenced by immunoSEQ multiplex PCR, and TCRdb holds only the in-frame ones, with some missing. The top ten hold about 45% of the sample, which has 24,000 or so clones, approximately 71% seen once. Trimming cost V 4 bases and J 3 bases; bases outside gene matches: 7. This CDR3 has 16 amino acids. Germline lookup yields CDR1 SGHDT and CDR2 YYEEEE. Cryopreserved PBMCs yielded around 2 micrograms of genomic DNA for TCR beta libraries. Details on this clone: Its specificity is unknown.

This TCR came from a human donor with chronic lymphocytic leukemia. The V and J genes are TRBV5-6 and TRBJ1-3; 10 nucleotides match TRBD1. The sequencing used PBMCs, collected after 12 months of ibrutinib treatment. CDR3 bases: TGTGCCAGCAGCGCTGACAGGGGGCGATTTGGAAACACCATATATTTT. This sequence encodes CASSADRGRFGNTIYF.